This TCR beta chain emerged from a study of shared clonotypes between healthy human individuals (dated by TCRdb to about 2020). Notes on the research overall: A few men and two women, aged 18 to 49 years, made up the cohort. The study deeply sequenced blood TCR repertoires of five healthy adults to estimate repertoire size and the extent of clonotype sharing between individuals. To increase sequencing depth and limit assay-specific biases, different laboratories used diverse techniques to prepare libraries and sequence TCR repertoires. Each donor's leukapheresis produced roughly between roughly 0.85 and 10 billion PBMCs. The paper's findings and limits, for the study overall: Because the study included only a small number of donors, the genetic and exposure-history diversity represented was limited. Sampling was limited to blood, and TCR repertoires in tissue likely differ from TCR repertoires in blood. Based on pairwise subsampling, the degree of clonotype sharing among donors was expected to be affected by sequencing depth.

Notes on this clone: What this receptor recognizes is not known. Per-nucleotide qualities are absent, and no much larger clonotype sits a single base away.

CDR1 SGHVS and CDR2 FQNEAQ were looked up in the germline V gene. Ends trimmed: V by 1 base, J by 4 bases; bases unmatched to a gene: 4. The CDR3 sequence holds 15 residues, the cysteine and phenylalanine included. Only the CDR3 DNA stays, 45 bases, in frame from base 1. TCR CDR3 regions were amplified from genomic DNA by multiplex PCR using the deep immunoSEQ assay. Genomic DNA extracted from each cell subset was distributed evenly over all wells of several immunoSEQ 96-well plates, and each plate served as one replicate. For unsorted PBMC, roughly 270 ng genomic DNA, equal to 25,000 to 35,000 T cell genomes, was loaded into each replicate PCR. Ten immunoSEQ deep assay plates were used to sequence the unsorted PBMC genomic DNA. The purified libraries were quantified using a Qubit 3.0 fluorometer, sized with a Bioanalyzer 2100, and then quantified again using the KAPA Library Quantification kit. Each immunoSEQ 96-well plate was sequenced on its own single-read 150-cycle Illumina NextSeq 550 flow cell. The published analysis was carried out like this. Because the immunoSEQ output included only junctional sequences and no quality scores, the filtering could not be the same as the filtering used for full-length reads. Sequences were annotated with PyIR, a Python wrapper for IgBLAST v1.9, using IMGT germline references to assign V/J genes and CDR3. Reads were removed for weak V/J assignments (E-value above 1e-6), missing CDR3, stop codons, out-of-frame junctions, or ambiguous translated residues. V3J clonotypes were defined as sequences sharing an identical inferred V gene, J gene, and CDR3 amino acid sequence. The percentage overlap between two repertoires was calculated by dividing the number of shared unique clonotypes by the size of the smaller repertoire. Richness of each repertoire was evaluated using RTK rarefaction, the Chao1 estimator, and Recon v2.1 estimates of unobserved clonotypes. What TCRdb holds here is the immuneACCESS table cut down to in-frame rearrangements. Part of the clones is not present; checked against another copy, under half of the missing clones reflect an unresolved V gene, and the others are unexplained. That table is the source of V, J and clone size, and D and trimming were worked out from the DNA. Here the sample has about 480,000 clones; about 80% occur a single time. Together, the top ten hold roughly an eighth of the sample.

Healthy HIV-negative adults with no recently reported acute infections or vaccinations were included as donors. Every donor was a Caucasian adult residing in Nashville, Tennessee, USA. For unsorted samples, some 100 million PBMCs were counted and genomic DNA was extracted with the QIAamp DNA Blood Mini kit. Blood was collected by leukapheresis, and PBMCs were isolated by Ficoll-Histopaque density gradient centrifugation and then cryopreserved in liquid nitrogen vapor phase. This TCR derives from a woman aged 40 to 55 in good health. Some clones in this sample may be carry-over from other donors' samples. Material: PBMCs. Here the chain combines TRBV7-8 and TRBJ2-1; TRBD2 aligns with 7 central bases. The DNA is TGTGCCAGCAGCTTAGTCTGGGGGGGATACAATGAGCAGTTCTTC. Its translation is CASSLVWGGYNEQFF.